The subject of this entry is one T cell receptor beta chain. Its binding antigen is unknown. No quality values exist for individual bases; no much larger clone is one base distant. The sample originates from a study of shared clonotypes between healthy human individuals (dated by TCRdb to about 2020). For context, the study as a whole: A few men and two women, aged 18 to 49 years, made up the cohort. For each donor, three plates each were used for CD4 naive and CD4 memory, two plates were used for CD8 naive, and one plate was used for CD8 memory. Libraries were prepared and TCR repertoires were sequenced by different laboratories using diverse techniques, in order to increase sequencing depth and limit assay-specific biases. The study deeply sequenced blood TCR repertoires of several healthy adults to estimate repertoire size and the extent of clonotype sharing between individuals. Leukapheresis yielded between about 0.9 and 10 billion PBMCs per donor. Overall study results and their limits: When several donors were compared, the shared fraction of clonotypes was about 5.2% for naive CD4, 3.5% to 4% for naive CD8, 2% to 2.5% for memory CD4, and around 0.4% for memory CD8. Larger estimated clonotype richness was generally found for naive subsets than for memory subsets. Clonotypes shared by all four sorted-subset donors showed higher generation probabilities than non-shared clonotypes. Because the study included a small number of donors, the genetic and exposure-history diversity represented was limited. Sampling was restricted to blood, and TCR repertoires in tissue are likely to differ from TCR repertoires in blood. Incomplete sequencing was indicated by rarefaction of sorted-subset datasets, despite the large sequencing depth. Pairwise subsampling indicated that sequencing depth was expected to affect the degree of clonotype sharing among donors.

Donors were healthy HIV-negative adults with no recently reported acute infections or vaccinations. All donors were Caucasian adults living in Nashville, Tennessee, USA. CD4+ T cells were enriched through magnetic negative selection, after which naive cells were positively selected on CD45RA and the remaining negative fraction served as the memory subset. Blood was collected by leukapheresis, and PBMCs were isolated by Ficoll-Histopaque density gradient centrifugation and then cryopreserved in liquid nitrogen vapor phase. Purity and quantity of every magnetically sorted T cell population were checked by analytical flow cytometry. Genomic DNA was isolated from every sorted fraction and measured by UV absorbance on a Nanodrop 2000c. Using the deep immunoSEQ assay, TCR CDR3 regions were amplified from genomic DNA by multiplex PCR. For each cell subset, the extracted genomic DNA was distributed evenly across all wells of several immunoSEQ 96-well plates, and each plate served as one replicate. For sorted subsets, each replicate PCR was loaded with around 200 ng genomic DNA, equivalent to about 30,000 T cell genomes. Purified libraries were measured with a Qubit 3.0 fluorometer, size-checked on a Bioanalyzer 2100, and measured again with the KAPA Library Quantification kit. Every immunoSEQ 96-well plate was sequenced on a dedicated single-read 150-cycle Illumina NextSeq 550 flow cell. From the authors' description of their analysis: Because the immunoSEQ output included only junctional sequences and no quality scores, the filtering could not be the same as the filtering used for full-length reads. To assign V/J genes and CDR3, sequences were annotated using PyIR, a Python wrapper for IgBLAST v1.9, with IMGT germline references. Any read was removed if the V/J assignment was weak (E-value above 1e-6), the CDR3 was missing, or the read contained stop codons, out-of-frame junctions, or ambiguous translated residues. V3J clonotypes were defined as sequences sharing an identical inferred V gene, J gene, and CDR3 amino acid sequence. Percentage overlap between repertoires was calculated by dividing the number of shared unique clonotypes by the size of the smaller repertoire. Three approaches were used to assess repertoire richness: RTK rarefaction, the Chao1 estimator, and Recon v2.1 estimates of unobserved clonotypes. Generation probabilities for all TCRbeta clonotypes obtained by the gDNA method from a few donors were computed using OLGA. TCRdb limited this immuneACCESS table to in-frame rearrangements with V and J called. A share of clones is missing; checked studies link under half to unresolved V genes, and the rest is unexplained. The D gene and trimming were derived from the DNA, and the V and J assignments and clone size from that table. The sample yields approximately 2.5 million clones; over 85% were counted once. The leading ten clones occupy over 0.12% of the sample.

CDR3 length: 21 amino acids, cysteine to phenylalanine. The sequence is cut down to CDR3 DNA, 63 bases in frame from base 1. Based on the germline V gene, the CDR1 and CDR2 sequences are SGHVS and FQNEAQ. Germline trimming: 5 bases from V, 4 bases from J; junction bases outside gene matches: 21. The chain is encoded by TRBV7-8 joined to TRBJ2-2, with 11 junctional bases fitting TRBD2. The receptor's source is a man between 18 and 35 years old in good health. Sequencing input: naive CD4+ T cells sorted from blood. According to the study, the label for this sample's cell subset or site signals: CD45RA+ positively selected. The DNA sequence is TGTGCCAGCAGCCCCCGCCAGGGGGTACTAGCGGGAGTAAGGGGCACCGGGGAGCTGTTTTTT. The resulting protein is CASSPRQGVLAGVRGTGELFF.